The 22 T cell receptor beta chains reported below all come from one sample, sequenced in a study of blood T cell repertoires in COVID-19. Sequencing used immunoSEQ multiplex PCR; TCRdb keeps in-frame clones, though not all of them. The sample records under 150,000 clones, approximately 90% being singletons. The sequencing input was peripheral blood. These receptors all stem from a human donor in a cohort sampled during active COVID-19.

This sequence joins TRBV9 and TRBJ1-5; no firm D call. CDR1 is SGDLS and CDR2 is YYNGEE in the germline V gene. V was pared by 0 bases and J by 3 bases, with 4 bases between. The CDR3 is 13 amino acids. The CDR3 DNA reads as TGTGCCAGCAGCGTAGATATCAATCAGCCCCAGCATTTT. Translated, it gives CASSVDINQPQHF.

This clone was detected once. The chain recombines TRBV18 with TRBJ2-7, with TRBD1 matching 7 bases. The junction had 7 bases not matched to a gene; V was cut back by 6 bases and J by 2 bases. Germline assignment: CDR1 KGHSH and CDR2 LQKENI. The CDR3 is 14 residues long. The CDR3 sequence: CASSTGTETYEQYF. CDR3 bases: TGTGCCAGCTCCACCGGGACAGAGACCTACGAGCAGTACTTC.

Only a few counts were recorded for this clone. This chain uses TRBV7-9 with TRBJ2-7; D ambiguous. Trimming took off 1 base at V and 7 bases at J, with 8 bases between the two ends. The CDR3 is 12 residues long. Germline CDR1 SEHNR, CDR2 FQNEAQ (reference sequence). In DNA form, the CDR3 reads TGTGCCAGCAGCTTAGTTCAGAGGGAGCAGTACTTC. Its protein is CASSLVQREQYF. Based on the CDR3 plus reference TRBV7-9 and TRBJ2-7, the full variable domain is DTGVSQNPRHKITKRGQNVTFRCDPISEHNRLYWYRQTLGQGPEFLTYFQNEAQLEKSRLLSDRFSAERPKGSFSTLEIQRTEQGDSAMYLCASSLVQREQYFGPGTRLTVT.

J is TRBJ1-1 and V is TRBV2; 7 nucleotides agree with TRBD1. Germline V gene sequence: CDR1 SNHLY, CDR2 FYNNEI. CDR3 length: 13 residues. V trimming: 6 bases; J trimming: 2 bases; junction bases outside the gene matches: 3. This CDR3 is CASRDRANTEAFF. The CDR3 DNA reads TGTGCCAGCAGAGACAGGGCAAACACTGAAGCTTTCTTT.

V gene TRBV11-2 combines with J gene TRBJ2-2; 8 positions match TRBD1. Germline V gives CDR1 SGHAT, CDR2 FQNNGV. V dropped 2 bases and J dropped 3; count of bases not matched to a gene: 2. The CDR3 contains 15 residues. The CDR3 region has the DNA TGTGCCAGCAGCTTAAAGACAGGGGACACCGGGGAGCTGTTTTTT. Its translation is CASSLKTGDTGELFF.

This chain links TRBV5-1 with TRBJ2-1; TRBD2 might be the D (6 bases). V lost 4 bases and J lost 3, with 14 bases in between. This CDR3 comprises 15 residues. Germline lookup yields CDR1 SGHRS and CDR2 YFSETQ. CDR3 protein: CASSPGVAVYNEQFF. CDR3 nucleotides: TGCGCCAGCAGCCCCGGGGTAGCGGTCTACAATGAGCAGTTCTTC.

V gene TRBV30 combines with J gene TRBJ2-3, with D possibly TRBD2 on 6 matching bases. This CDR3 contains 15 residues. Trimming took off 3 bases at V and 3 bases at J, with 16 bases between the two ends. Germline V lookup: CDR1 GTSNPN, CDR2 SVGIG (reference sequence). The CDR3 region has the DNA TGTGCCTGGAGGGGACTCTCATTAGGGACAGATACGCAGTATTTT. Its translation: CAWRGLSLGTDTQYF.

The chain combines TRBV4-1 with TRBJ2-7; TRBD2 matches 8 bases. The germline gives CDR1 MGHRA, CDR2 YSYEKL. The length of the CDR3 is 14 residues. Losses at the gene ends were 5 bases for V and 5 bases for J; bases not matched to a gene: 8. The CDR3 sequence: CASSYGGGSDEQYF. As DNA, the CDR3 is TGCGCCAGCAGCTACGGGGGGGGATCGGACGAGCAGTACTTC.

The chain has TRBV6-1 and TRBJ1-5; 8 nucleotides match TRBD1. After removal of 3 bases from V and 4 bases from J, the junction contained 17 bases not matched to a gene. The CDR3 is 19 residues long. The germline gives CDR1 MNHNS, CDR2 SASEGT. The CDR3 DNA reads TGTGCCAGCAGTGATTCGTTCGATATGGGACAGGTAGCGAATCAGCCCCAGCATTTT. Translation: CASSDSFDMGQVANQPQHF.

The gene calls are TRBV3-1 (or the pseudogene TRBV3-2) and TRBJ2-7; a weak D match, TRBD2 (5 bases). Germline loops: CDR1 LGHDT, CDR2 YNNKEL (reference sequence). This CDR3 spans 14 amino acids. V lost 3 bases to trimming and J lost 5 bases, with 14 bases between them. CDR3 coding DNA: TGTGCCAGCAGCCACCTTACTAGGAGCGACGAGCAGTACTTC. Its protein product is CASSHLTRSDEQYF.

This chain links TRBV5-6 with TRBJ2-7; D gene unclear. Trimming cost V 0 bases and J 0 bases, with 7 bases left between them. In germline, CDR1 is SGHDT, CDR2 YYEEEE. The CDR3 covers 14 residues. The CDR3 coding sequence is TGTGCCAGCAGCTTGGATTGGAGCTCCTACGAGCAGTACTTC. This sequence encodes CASSLDWSSYEQYF.

The CDR3 coding sequence is TGTGCCAGCAGCCCCCGTCAAGGCCTAGCGGGGGGCTTAAGCACAGATACGCAGTATTTT. Translation gives CASSPRQGLAGGLSTDTQYF. The rearrangement joins TRBV21-1 to TRBJ2-3; the table's TRBD2 call for D was not verified on the DNA. TRBV21-1 is a known pseudogene. CDR3 size: 20 residues.

The rearrangement links TRBV10-3 to TRBJ1-4; 12 bases match TRBD1. The CDR3 is made up of 14 amino acids. From germline, CDR1 is ENHRY and CDR2 SYGVKD. V was pared by 6 bases and J by 7 bases, with 3 bases of the junction left unmatched. The CDR3 DNA follows: TGTGCCATCAGGGGACAGGGGGCGCGTGAAAAACTGTTTTTT. Encoded protein: CAIRGQGAREKLFF.

The chain employs TRBV6-5 and TRBJ2-7, with 8 bases aligning to TRBD1. The V gene end was trimmed by 8 bases and the J gene end by 2 bases; junction bases not matched to a gene: 5. The CDR3 spans 13 residues. Germline V lookup: CDR1 MNHEY, CDR2 SVGAGI. The CDR3 loop is CASGTGGPYEQYF. The CDR3 nucleotides are TGTGCCAGCGGGACAGGAGGACCCTACGAGCAGTACTTC.

The rearrangement uses TRBV5-8 and TRBJ1-3; 8 bases agree with TRBD1. The germline V gene has CDR1 SGHTS and CDR2 YDEGEE. This CDR3 comprises 13 residues. V trimming: 2 bases; J trimming: 7 bases; junction bases outside the gene matches: 2. The DNA of the CDR3 is TGTGCCAGCAGCTTCAACAGGGGGAACACCATATATTTT. Translation: CASSFNRGNTIYF.

The genes are TRBV6-6 and TRBJ2-3; a possible D gene is TRBD1 (6 bases). This CDR3 contains 15 residues. Per germline, CDR1 MNHNY and CDR2 SVGAGI (reference sequence). The V and J ends lost 0 bases and 4 bases respectively, with 11 bases between them. The CDR3 DNA reads as TGTGCCAGCAGTTACTCCAGGGGTGGAGCAGATACGCAGTATTTT. This encodes CASSYSRGGADTQYF.

This clone was found once. V usage is TRBV9 and J usage is TRBJ2-5; D may be TRBD2 (6 bases). Trimming removed 4 bases from V and 5 bases from J, with 12 bases in between. Per the germline V gene, CDR1 is SGDLS and CDR2 is YYNGEE. This CDR3 is built from 13 residues. The CDR3 region has the DNA TGTGCCAGCAGCCCTCGGAGCGGGGAGACCCAGTACTTC. Its protein product is CASSPRSGETQYF.

The rearrangement links TRBV5-4 to TRBJ2-5; 11 nucleotides line up with TRBD2. Trimming took 3 bases from V and 5 from J; bases not matched to a gene: 9. Germline V CDR1 and CDR2: SGHNT, YYREEE (reference sequence). This CDR3 is built from 16 residues. The DNA of the CDR3 is TGTGCCAGCAGCTCACGACTAGCGGGGAGCGCGGAGACCCAGTACTTC. It specifies CASSSRLAGSAETQYF.

The V call is TRBV5-4, the J call TRBJ1-2, with a weak D call TRBD1 (5 bases). Deletions cut 5 bases from V and 2 bases from J, with 16 bases between. CDR3 length equals 15 residues. Germline assignment: CDR1 SGHNT and CDR2 YYREEE (reference sequence). CDR3 sequence: CASRHDAGQNYGYTF. The DNA of the CDR3 is TGTGCCAGCAGGCACGATGCGGGGCAGAACTATGGCTACACCTTC.

This clone was counted a single time. This chain uses TRBV13 with TRBJ2-1; 7 bases are shared with TRBD1. V trimming: 5 bases; J trimming: 5 bases; junction bases outside the gene matches: 6. CDR1 is PRHDT and CDR2 is FYEKMQ in the germline V gene (reference sequence). The CDR3 covers 14 residues. The CDR3 spells CASSTRTGNNEQFF. CDR3 coding DNA: TGTGCCAGCAGCACCCGGACAGGTAACAATGAGCAGTTCTTC.

The V and J genes are TRBV4-1 and TRBJ2-7; TRBD2 aligns across 8 bases. Germline CDR1 MGHRA, CDR2 YSYEKL. With 1 base clipped from V and 2 bases from J, the junction kept 10 bases outside the gene matches. There are 17 residues in the CDR3. CDR3 sequence (DNA): TGCGCCAGCAGCCAAGTGGTGTCGGGACTAGGAACCTACGAGCAGTACTTC. It specifies CASSQVVSGLGTYEQYF.

V is TRBV10-1 and J is TRBJ2-7; 11 positions agree with TRBD2. The length of the CDR3 is 17 residues. V dropped 0 bases and J dropped 4; count of bases not matched to a gene: 8. From germline, CDR1 is WNHNN and CDR2 SYGVQD (reference sequence). CDR3 nucleotides: TGCGCCAGCAGTGAGTCGGTTGGGGGGACTAGCGGATACGAGCAGTACTTC. Amino acids: CASSESVGGTSGYEQYF.